This T cell receptor (beta chain) originates from a study of cytomegalovirus exposure and HLA in healthy donors (dated by TCRdb to the late 2010s). Regarding the research as a whole: According to an earlier analysis of a few hundred of the donors, 150 million to 200 million T cells yielded over 90 million unique TCR beta sequences and 250 to 350 Gb of sequence data. The later analysis used no new phenotypic data to find candidate immune exposures, relying instead on TCR beta sequences and their occurrence across donors. Along with the roughly 710-subject first cohort, a separate validation cohort of over a hundred different subjects was used. The number of donors typed differed by locus, with roughly 620-630 for A, B, C, DRB1 and DQB1, roughly 520 for DQA1, over 600 for DPA1, and 450 to 480 for DPB1. A later analysis re-analyzed previously published TCR beta repertoires from hundreds of donors and added high-resolution HLA genotyping to study TCR occurrence patterns. A later genetic analysis took genome-wide SNP genotypes for about three fifths of the 666 donors and used that subset as a discovery cohort. A handful of DR-DQ haplotypes were handled as single units for association and clustering because linkage in the cohort was strong. Alongside the repertoire data, information on donor age, sex, ethnicity and CMV serostatus was compiled. Every repertoire in the discovery cohort had been generated on one and the same sequencing platform. Across approximately 400 genotyped donors of the cohort, an average of approximately 240,000 unique TCR beta nucleotide sequences per donor were sequenced, and roughly a sixth of those sequences were non-productive. The aim of the study was to test whether cataloging public T cell receptors could identify signatures of past pathogen exposure. Both class I and class II loci were covered by HLA typing, at four-digit resolution. An earlier analysis of 450 to 750 of the donors used high-throughput TCR beta sequencing to judge whether each TCR beta V gene segment behaved as functional or pseudogenic. The study profiled the T cell repertoires of hundreds of subjects by immunosequencing and related them to cytomegalovirus serostatus. Among the roughly 430 genotyped donors, more than 70% belonged to the genetic ancestry cluster associated with self-reported Caucasian donors. To predict cytomegalovirus infection status, the study combined high-throughput TCR immunosequencing, statistical association of individual TCRs with disease status, and machine learning. An early release covering 500 to 750 HLA-typed donors comprised about 320 gigabases of sequencing data and about 90 million unique TCR sequences. The paper as a whole reports these results and caveats: In a later analysis, TCR association rates were found to vary across HLA loci, with the most associated TCRs seen for DRB1 alleles and the fewest for HLA-C alleles. When HLA alleles, especially DR and DQ, strongly co-occurred, attributing TCR associations to individual alleles was difficult. A further reported finding was that TCR beta sequences accurately predicted the HLA-A and HLA-B alleles for most subjects in the first cohort. The study listed 150 to 200 TCR beta chains as associated with cytomegalovirus. In a later analysis, HLA-associated TCR beta chains were found to be more clonally expanded and to have lower generation probabilities than equally common non-associated chains. Some IMGT-functional V segments, including TRBV6-2 and TRBV6-3, could not be distinguished by the 87-base-pair reads and were therefore excluded. Sequencing depth was assumed to be roughly uniform across donors in the presence/absence analyses, though that assumption may not hold. A later analysis reported that several top co-occurrence clusters appeared linked to parvovirus B19, influenza, CMV and Epstein-Barr virus. While some public TCRs were present in many individuals, most TCR sequences turned up only very rarely across donors. It was suggested by the authors that the approach could potentially be generalized to other disease states and immunological phenotypes. The classifier was reported to diagnose cytomegalovirus status with high specificity and sensitivity in both the original cohort and the validation cohort. A later analysis found that most CMV-associated TCR beta chains appeared HLA-restricted, with HLA associations seemingly driven largely by CMV exposure. The earlier analysis of around 600 of the donors excluded 15 to 20 rarely observed V segments, including chromosome 9 orphons, because counts were too low. An earlier analysis of several hundred of the donors showed that most TCR beta V segments appeared in productive rearrangements either about 87% or about 30% of the time, which broadly matched IMGT annotations. In a later analysis, over 15,000 TCR beta sequences were associated with specific HLA alleles at a false discovery rate of 0.05. Compared with the roughly 710-donor mean, donors in an Asian-associated ancestry cluster had fewer N-insertions in productive TCRs, according to a later genetic analysis. A few of the identified cytomegalovirus-associated TCR beta chains were confirmed in vitro to be specific for cytomegalovirus antigens. An association between a missense DCLRE1C variant and V-gene and J-gene trimming of TCR beta chains was found in a later genetic analysis and replicated in an independent cohort. Correlated functional status among segregating V segments might be attributable to linkage disequilibrium, but an unknown experimental factor could not be ruled out. Immune exposure information for the cohort was limited to CMV serostatus. The cohort was sequenced for TCR beta chains only, and without alpha or paired-chain data the features that could be detected were limited. A cluster of highly shared sequence variants was judged likely to be a technical artifact of the sequencing pipeline. Because HLA typing was missing for some donors at each locus, association tests included only the typed subset.

This clone occurred once. The antigen it binds to is not known. The record has no base qualities; no much larger clone is one base away. In total, approximately 610 healthy bone marrow donors made up the cohort. All cohort members were sampled while nominally healthy, although unrecorded immune exposures were likely present. The donor was CMV seropositive and was included in the group of 250 to 300 seropositive cohort members. A peripheral blood sample was provided by each donor, and peripheral blood mononuclear cells were used for TCR beta sequencing. The Qiagen DNeasy Blood Extraction Kit was used to extract genomic DNA from the blood cell samples. Library construction relied on the immunoSEQ multiplex PCR assay. For the multiplex PCR, a mixture combining 60 forward primers for TCR Vbeta segments and 13 reverse primers for TCR Jbeta segments was used. A multiplex PCR assay on genomic DNA amplified the CDR3 region of rearranged TCR beta genes. The amplified TCR beta libraries were sequenced on the Illumina HiSeq System as 87-base-pair reads. Turning to the authors' computational methods: A later analysis counted 65 million to 90 million unique TCR beta chains across the 666 repertoires, and 10 million to 11 million of these chains were shared by at least two donors. Raw reads were error-corrected and collapsed into unique sequences by a nearest-neighbor algorithm in which closely related sequences were merged to remove PCR and sequencing errors. To assign V, D and J gene segments, CDR3 sequences were aligned to IMGT reference sequences. For a sequence to be retained, a match of at least six nucleotides was required to both a V gene segment and a J gene segment. A rearrangement counted as productive if the CDR3 had no stop codons and remained in frame with V and J, and every other rearrangement counted as non-productive. Following IMGT convention, CDR3 was defined as the stretch from the second conserved V-encoded cysteine up to the conserved J-encoded phenylalanine. The earlier analysis of more than 450 of the donors excluded sequences that lacked an unambiguous match to a single V gene segment. In an earlier analysis of almost 600 of the donors, a V segment was called functional when productive rearrangements were above 56.7%, and segregating when the standard deviation between donors exceeded 5%. To diagnose cytomegalovirus status from the catalog of TCR beta chain sequences, a statistical classification framework was built. In a later analysis, TCR nucleotide sequences were compared against IMGT/GENE-DB human TR gene sequences so that V and J genes could be assigned. Using the TCRdist pipeline, a later analysis assigned CDR3 sequences along with most-parsimonious VDJ recombination scenarios. In a later analysis, each TCR beta chain was defined by its CDR3 amino acid sequence together with its V-gene family, and reads without a unique V-gene family were excluded. In a later analysis, 550 to 650 highly shared, low-generation-probability nucleotide sequences were removed to address suspected cross-contamination and a sequencing artifact. In a later analysis, a clonal expansion index for each public chain was calculated from normalized within-repertoire ranks of inferred template counts. In a later analysis, generation probabilities were computed using a VDJ recombination model fitted to out-of-frame rearrangements, and the results were checked against IGoR. Hypergeometric tests were used in a later analysis to score TCR-TCR, TCR-HLA and TCR-CMV co-occurrence, with a repertoire-size bias correction applied to the TCR pairs. In a later analysis, false discovery rates were estimated by permuting HLA or CMV assignments 20 times. In a later analysis, co-occurring TCRs were grouped with DBSCAN, and TCRdist sequence similarity was added when clustering was performed within HLA-allele-positive subsets. Repertoires with fewer than 30,000 or more than 120,000 public chains were left out of co-occurrence clustering, as were roughly five repertoires with anomalous nucleotide sharing. TCRdb's version of the immuneACCESS table is confined to in-frame rearrangements and falls short of the full clone set. An unresolved V gene accounts for under half of the shortfall where checked; the remainder is of unknown origin. That table is the source of V, J and clone size, and D and trimming were worked out from the DNA. The sample table shows some 210,000 clones, and around 81% are seen once. Of the sample, roughly a tenth is held by the ten largest clones.

Measured from the cysteine to the phenylalanine, the CDR3 is 13 residues long. Only CDR3 DNA remains: 39 bases, in frame from the first base. Unmatched junction bases come to 4, with V trimmed by 2 bases and J by 6 bases. CDR1 is given as GTSNPN and CDR2 as SVGIG, both from the germline V gene (reference sequence). The specimen sequenced was PBMCs. The sequence came from a woman between 50 and 59 years old in good health and CMV-seropositive. Recombination connected TRBV30 to TRBJ2-3; 8 bases in the middle match TRBD1. The CDR3 reads CAWSPRTGDTQYF. In nucleotide form, the sequence is TGTGCCTGGAGTCCCCGGACAGGGGATACGCAGTATTTT.